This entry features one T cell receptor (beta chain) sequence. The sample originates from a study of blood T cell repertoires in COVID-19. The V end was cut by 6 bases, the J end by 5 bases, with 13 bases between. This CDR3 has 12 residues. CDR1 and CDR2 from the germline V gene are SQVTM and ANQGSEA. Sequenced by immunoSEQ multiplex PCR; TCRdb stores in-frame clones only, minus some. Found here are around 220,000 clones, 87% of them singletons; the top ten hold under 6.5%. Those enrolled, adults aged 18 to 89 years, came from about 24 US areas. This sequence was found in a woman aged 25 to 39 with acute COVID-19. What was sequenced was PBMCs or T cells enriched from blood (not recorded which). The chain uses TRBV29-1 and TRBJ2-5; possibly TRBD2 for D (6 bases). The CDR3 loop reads CSVHGGPETQYF. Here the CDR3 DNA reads TGCAGCGTGCACGGGGGTCCTGAGACCCAGTACTTC.